This T cell receptor beta chain appears in the sequencing data of a study of T cell repertoires in cytomegalovirus infection (dated by TCRdb to about 2019). Background for the entire study: Peptide stimulations targeted recently identified HLA-C-restricted CMV epitopes, whose presentation resists viral immunomodulation, together with well-studied HLA-B-restricted epitopes. Donor HLA type was relevant to the analysis, as public TCR beta signatures indicated carriage of CMV infection together with the matching HLA type. On the study overall, not on this receptor specifically: Carriers of CMV infection plus the relevant HLA type were discriminated by the cumulative frequency of public TCR beta family members in the study cohort and in an independent roughly 350-donor cohort. The ex vivo response was dominated by HLA-C-restricted CMV-specific TCR beta clonotypes, which also provided the single most frequent clonotype in two of eight donors.

TCRdb records Illumina HiSeq 1500 as the sequencer. TCRdb reworked the public reads: Q25 trimming with fastp, MiXCR clone assembly, productive beta chains retained. Records with the same CDR3 protein are collapsed into one entry carrying the most frequent genes and DNA. The sample records around 100,000 distinct CDR3 sequences, under 45% of which are singletons. The top ten constitute about 74% of the sample. With regard to this clonotype: The specificity of this receptor is unknown. There are no base qualities to consult, and no much larger clone falls within one base.

In the paper's terms, the treatment or condition label means: in vitro stimulation with specific CMV peptide epitopes to enrich CMV-specific T cells. This sequence originates from a human donor in good health (CMV status not recorded). Some clones in this sample may be carry-over from other donors' samples. Sample: CD8+ T cells from cultured PBMCs, taken from culture after CMV antigen stimulation.

The CDR3 protein: CASSQYDRSYGYTF. The DNA reads TGCGCCAGCAGCCAGTATGACAGATCCTATGGCTACACCTTC. Recombination connected TRBV4-1 to TRBJ1-2; the D region possibly corresponds to TRBD1 (5 bases align). Trimming at the junction amounts to 3 bases on V and 4 bases on J, and the germline ends lie 12 bases apart. The CDR3 has 14 amino acids, counting the end cysteine and phenylalanine. Only the CDR3 portion is preserved as DNA: 42 bases, with reading frame beginning at the first base. CDR1 and CDR2 are drawn from the germline V gene: MGHRA, YSYEKL.